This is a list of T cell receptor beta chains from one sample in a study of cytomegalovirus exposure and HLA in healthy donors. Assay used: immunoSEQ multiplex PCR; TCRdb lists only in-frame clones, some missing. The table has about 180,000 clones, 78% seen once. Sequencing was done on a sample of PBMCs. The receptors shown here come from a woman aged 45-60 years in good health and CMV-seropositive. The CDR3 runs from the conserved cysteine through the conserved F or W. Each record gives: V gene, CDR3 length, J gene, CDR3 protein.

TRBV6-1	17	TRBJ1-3	CASSEVPLGNSGNTIYF
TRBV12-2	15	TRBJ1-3	CASRPFVPSGNTIYF
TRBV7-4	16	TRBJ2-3	CASSPPPGRMADTQYF
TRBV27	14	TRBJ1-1	CASSFRDRGTEAFF
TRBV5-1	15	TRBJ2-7	CASSLVTGHIYEQYF
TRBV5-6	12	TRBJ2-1	CASSLDNNEQFF
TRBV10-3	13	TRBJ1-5	CAISPESNQPQHF
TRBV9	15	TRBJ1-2	CASSVEGGPDYGYTF
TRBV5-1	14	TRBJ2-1	CASSYGRDYNEQFF
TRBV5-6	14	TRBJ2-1	CASSGIAGGREQFF
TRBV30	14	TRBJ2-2	CAHVGAGNTGELFF
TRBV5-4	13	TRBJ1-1	CASSTDLTTEAFF
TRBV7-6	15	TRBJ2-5	CASSFGGGPQETQYF
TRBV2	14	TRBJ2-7	CASSQQGPAYEQYF
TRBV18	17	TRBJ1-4	CASSPPGQALGGEKLFF
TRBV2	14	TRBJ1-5	CASSEEESNQPQHF
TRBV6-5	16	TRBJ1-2	CASSYSGGEANYGYTF
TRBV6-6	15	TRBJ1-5	CASSYASGDNQPQHF
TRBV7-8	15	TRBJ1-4	CASSLGGQGQEKLFF
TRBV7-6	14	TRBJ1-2	CASSSGTGNYGYTF
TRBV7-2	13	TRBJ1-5	CASSGQGGQPQHF
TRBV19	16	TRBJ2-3	CASSAGLAGGRDTQYF
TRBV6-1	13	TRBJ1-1	CASSEVPYTEAFF